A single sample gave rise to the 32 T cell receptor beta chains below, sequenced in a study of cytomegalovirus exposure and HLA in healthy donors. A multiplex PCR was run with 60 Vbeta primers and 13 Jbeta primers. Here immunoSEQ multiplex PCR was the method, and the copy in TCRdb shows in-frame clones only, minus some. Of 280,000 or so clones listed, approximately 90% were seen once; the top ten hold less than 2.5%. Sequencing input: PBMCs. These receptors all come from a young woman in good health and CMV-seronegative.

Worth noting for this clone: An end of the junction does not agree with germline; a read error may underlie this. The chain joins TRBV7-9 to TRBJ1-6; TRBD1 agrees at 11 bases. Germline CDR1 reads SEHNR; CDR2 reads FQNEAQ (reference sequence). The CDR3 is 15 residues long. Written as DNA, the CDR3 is TGTTCCAGCAGCTTACCCGGGACAGGGGGATCACCCCTCCACTTT. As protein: CSSSLPGTGGSPLHF. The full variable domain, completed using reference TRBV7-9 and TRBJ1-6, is DTGVSQNPRHKITKRGQNVTFRCDPISEHNRLYWYRQTLGQGPEFLTYFQNEAQLEKSRLLSDRFSAERPKGSFSTLEIQRTEQGDSAMYLCSSSLPGTGGSPLHFGNGTRLTVT.

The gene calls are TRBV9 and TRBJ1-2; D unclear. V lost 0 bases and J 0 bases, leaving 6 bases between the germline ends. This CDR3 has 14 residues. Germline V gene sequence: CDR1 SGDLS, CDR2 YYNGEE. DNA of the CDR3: TGTGCCAGCAGCGTAGCCGGAGCTAACTATGGCTACACCTTC. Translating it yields CASSVAGANYGYTF.

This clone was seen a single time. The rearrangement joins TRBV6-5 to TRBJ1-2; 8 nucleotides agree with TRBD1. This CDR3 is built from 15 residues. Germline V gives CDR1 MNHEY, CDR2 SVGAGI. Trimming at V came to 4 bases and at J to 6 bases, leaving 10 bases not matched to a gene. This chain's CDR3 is CASSFGQGYSNGYTF. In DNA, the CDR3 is TGTGCCAGCAGTTTCGGACAGGGCTACTCCAATGGCTACACCTTC.

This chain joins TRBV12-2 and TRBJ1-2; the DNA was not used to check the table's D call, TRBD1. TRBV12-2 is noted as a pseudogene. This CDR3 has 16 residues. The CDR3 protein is CASRLGRDIANYGYTF. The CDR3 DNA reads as TGTGCAAGTCGCTTAGGTCGGGACATAGCTAACTATGGCTACACCTTC.

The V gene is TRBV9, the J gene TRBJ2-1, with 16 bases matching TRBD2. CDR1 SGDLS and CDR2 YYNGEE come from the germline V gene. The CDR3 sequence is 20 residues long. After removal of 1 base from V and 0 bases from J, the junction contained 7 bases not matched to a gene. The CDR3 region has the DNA TGTGCCAGCAGCGTAATGGGGACTAGCGGGGGGGACAGCTCCTACAATGAGCAGTTCTTC. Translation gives CASSVMGTSGGDSSYNEQFF.

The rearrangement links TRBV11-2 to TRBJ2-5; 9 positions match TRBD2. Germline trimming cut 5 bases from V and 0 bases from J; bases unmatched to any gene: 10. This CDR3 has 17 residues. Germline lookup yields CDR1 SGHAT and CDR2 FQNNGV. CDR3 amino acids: CASSRKTSGGHQETQYF. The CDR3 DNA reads TGTGCCAGCAGCCGAAAGACAAGCGGGGGGCACCAAGAGACCCAGTACTTC.

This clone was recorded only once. CDR3: CASSLWQISGNTIYF. The CDR3 DNA reads as TGTGCCAGCAGCTTATGGCAGATCTCTGGAAACACCATATATTTT. This chain connects TRBV11-2 to TRBJ1-3; D unclear. V shed 2 bases and J shed 0 bases, with 8 bases lying between them. CDR3 length: 15 amino acids. CDR1 is SGHAT and CDR2 is FQNNGV in the germline V gene.

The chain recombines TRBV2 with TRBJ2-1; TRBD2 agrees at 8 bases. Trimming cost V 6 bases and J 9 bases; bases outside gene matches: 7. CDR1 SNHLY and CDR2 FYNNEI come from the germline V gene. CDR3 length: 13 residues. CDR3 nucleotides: TGTGCCAGCAGGGTGGCGGGGGGAACTGAGCAGTTCTTC. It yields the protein CASRVAGGTEQFF.

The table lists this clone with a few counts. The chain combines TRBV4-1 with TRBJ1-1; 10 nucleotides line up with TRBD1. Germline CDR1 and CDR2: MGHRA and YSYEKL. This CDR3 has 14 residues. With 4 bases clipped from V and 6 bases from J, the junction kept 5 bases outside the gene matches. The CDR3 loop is CASSPRQGASEAFF. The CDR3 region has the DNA TGCGCCAGCAGCCCCCGACAGGGGGCATCTGAAGCTTTCTTT.

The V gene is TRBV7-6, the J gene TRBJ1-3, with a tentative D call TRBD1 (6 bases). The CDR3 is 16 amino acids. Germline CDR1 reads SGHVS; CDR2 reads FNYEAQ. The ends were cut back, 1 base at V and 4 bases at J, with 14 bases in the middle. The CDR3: CASSLDFTTGGNTIYF. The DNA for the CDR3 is TGTGCCAGCAGCTTAGATTTTACGACAGGCGGAAACACCATATATTTT. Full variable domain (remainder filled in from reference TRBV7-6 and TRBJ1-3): GAGVSQSPRYKVTKRGQDVALRCDPISGHVSLYWYRQALGQGPEFLTYFNYEAQQDKSGLPNDRFSAERPEGSISTLTIQRTEQRDSAMYRCASSLDFTTGGNTIYFGEGSWLTVV.

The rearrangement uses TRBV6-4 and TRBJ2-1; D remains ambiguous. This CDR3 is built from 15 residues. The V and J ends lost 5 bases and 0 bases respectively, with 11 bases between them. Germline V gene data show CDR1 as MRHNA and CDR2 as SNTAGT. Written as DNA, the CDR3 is TGTGCCAGCAGTATGGGCCGTAGCTCCTACAATGAGCAGTTCTTC. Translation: CASSMGRSSYNEQFF.

In DNA form, the CDR3 reads TGCGCCAGCAGCTTGGCAAGCGGGGGGCCCGACAATGAGCAGTTCTTC. This sequence encodes CASSLASGGPDNEQFF. The V and J genes are TRBV5-1 and TRBJ2-1, with 9 nucleotides matching TRBD2. The V gene end was trimmed by 0 bases and the J gene end by 5 bases; junction bases not matched to a gene: 6. CDR1 is SGHRS and CDR2 is YFSETQ in the germline V gene. The CDR3 covers 16 residues. The variable domain in full, with the rest retrieved from reference TRBV5-1 and TRBJ2-1, is KAGVTQTPRYLIKTRGQQVTLSCSPISGHRSVSWYQQTPGQGLQFLFEYFSETQRNKGNFPGRFSGRQFSNSRSEMNVSTLELGDSALYLCASSLASGGPDNEQFFGPGTRLTVL.

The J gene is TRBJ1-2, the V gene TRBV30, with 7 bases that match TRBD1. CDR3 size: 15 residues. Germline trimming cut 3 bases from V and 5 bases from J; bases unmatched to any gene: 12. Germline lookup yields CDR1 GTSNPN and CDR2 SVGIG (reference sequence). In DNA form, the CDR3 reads TGTGCCTGGAGGGGGCAACAGGGGTTCGGGTATGGCTACACCTTC. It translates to CAWRGQQGFGYGYTF. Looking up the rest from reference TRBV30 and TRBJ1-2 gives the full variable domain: SQTIHQWPATLVQPVGSPLSLECTVEGTSNPNLYWYRQAAGRGLQLLFYSVGIGQISSEVPQNLSASRPQDRQFILSSKKLLLSDSGFYLCAWRGQQGFGYGYTFGSGTRLTVV.

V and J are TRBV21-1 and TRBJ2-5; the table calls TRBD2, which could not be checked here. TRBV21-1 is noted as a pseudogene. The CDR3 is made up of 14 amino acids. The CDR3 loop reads CASSKPFSGGTQYF. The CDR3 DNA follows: TGTGCCAGCAGCAAACCGTTTAGCGGGGGGACCCAGTACTTC.

Written as DNA, the CDR3 is TGTGCCAGCAGACCGCGGGTGAACACTGAAGCTTTCTTT. Translating it yields CASRPRVNTEAFF. The genes are TRBV7-9 and TRBJ1-1; no clear D. There are 13 residues in the CDR3. Germline V gene data show CDR1 as SEHNR and CDR2 as FQNEAQ (reference sequence). V shed 6 bases and J shed 0 bases, with 8 bases lying between them. The variable domain in full, completed from reference TRBV7-9 and TRBJ1-1, reads DTGVSQNPRHKITKRGQNVTFRCDPISEHNRLYWYRQTLGQGPEFLTYFQNEAQLEKSRLLSDRFSAERPKGSFSTLEIQRTEQGDSAMYLCASRPRVNTEAFFGQGTRLTVV.

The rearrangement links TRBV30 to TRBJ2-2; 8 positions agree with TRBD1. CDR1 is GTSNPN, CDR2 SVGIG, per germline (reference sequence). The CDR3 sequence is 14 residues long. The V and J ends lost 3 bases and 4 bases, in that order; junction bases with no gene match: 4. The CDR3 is CAWRTGVFTGELFF. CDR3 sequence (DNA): TGTGCCTGGAGGACAGGGGTTTTCACCGGGGAGCTGTTTTTT.

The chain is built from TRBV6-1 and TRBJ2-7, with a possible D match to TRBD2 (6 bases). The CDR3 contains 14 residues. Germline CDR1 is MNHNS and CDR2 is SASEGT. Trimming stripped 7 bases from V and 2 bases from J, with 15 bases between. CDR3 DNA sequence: TGTGCCAGCACCGGGGGACTGGGACCCTACGAGCAGTACTTC. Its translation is CASTGGLGPYEQYF.

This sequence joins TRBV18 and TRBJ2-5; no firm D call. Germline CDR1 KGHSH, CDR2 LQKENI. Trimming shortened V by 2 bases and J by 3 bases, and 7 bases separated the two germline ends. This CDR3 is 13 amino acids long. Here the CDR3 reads CASSPMSEETQYF. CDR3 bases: TGTGCCAGCTCACCAATGTCAGAAGAGACCCAGTACTTC.

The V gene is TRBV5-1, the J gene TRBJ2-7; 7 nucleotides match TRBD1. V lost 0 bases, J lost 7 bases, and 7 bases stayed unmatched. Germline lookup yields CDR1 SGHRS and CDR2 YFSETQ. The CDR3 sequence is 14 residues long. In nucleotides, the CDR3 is TGCGCCAGCAGCTTGGAGACAGGGAATAGGGAGCAGTACTTC. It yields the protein CASSLETGNREQYF.

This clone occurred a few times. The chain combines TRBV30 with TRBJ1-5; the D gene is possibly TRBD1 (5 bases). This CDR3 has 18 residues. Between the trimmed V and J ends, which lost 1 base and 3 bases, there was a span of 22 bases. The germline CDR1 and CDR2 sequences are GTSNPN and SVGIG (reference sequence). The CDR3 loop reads CAWSANPRRTGYNQPQHF. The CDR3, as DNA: TGTGCCTGGAGTGCTAATCCCCGTCGAACAGGTTACAATCAGCCCCAGCATTTT.

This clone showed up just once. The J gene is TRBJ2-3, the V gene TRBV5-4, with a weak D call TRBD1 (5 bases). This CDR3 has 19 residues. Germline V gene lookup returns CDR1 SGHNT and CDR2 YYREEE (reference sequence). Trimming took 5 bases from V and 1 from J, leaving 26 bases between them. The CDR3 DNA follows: TGTGCCAGCAGTTTCGCTGGGCAGACAGCTCCGCTTGGCACAGATACGCAGTATTTT. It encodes CASSFAGQTAPLGTDTQYF.

Here the CDR3 reads CASSITPYSNQPQHF. The CDR3 nucleotides read TGTGCCAGTAGTATCACACCTTATAGCAATCAGCCCCAGCATTTT. The chain couples TRBV19 to TRBJ1-5, with D hard to call. The CDR3 totals 15 residues. Trimming pared 3 bases from V and 0 bases from J, leaving 9 bases between. Germline CDR1 is LNHDA and CDR2 is SQIVND (reference sequence).

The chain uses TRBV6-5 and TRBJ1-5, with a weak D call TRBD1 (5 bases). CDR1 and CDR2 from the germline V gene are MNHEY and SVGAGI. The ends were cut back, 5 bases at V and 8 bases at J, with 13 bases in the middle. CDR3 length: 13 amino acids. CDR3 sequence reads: CASSRRPREPQHF. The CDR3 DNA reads TGTGCCAGCAGTCGACGGCCCAGGGAGCCCCAGCATTTT.

The CDR3 region is CASSRTGNYGYTF. CDR3 DNA sequence: TGTGCCAGCAGCCGAACAGGGAACTATGGCTACACCTTC. The chain carries TRBV6-5 and TRBJ1-2; TRBD1 is a possible D gene (6 bases). With 6 bases removed from V and 2 bases from J, the gap between germline ends came to 10 bases. CDR3 length: 13 residues. CDR1 is MNHEY, CDR2 SVGAGI, per germline.

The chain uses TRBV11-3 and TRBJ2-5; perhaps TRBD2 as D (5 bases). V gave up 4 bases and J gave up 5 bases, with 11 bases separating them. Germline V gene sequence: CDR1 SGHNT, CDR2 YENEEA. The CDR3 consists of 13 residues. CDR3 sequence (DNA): TGTGCCAGCAGCTCGGGGATACGGGAGACCCAGTACTTC. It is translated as CASSSGIRETQYF. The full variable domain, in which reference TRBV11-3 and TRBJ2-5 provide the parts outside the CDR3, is EAGVVQSPRYKIIEKKQPVAFWCNPISGHNTLYWYLQNLGQGPELLIRYENEEAVDDSQLPKDRFSAERLKGVDSTLKIQPAELGDSAVYLCASSSGIRETQYFGPGTRLLVL.

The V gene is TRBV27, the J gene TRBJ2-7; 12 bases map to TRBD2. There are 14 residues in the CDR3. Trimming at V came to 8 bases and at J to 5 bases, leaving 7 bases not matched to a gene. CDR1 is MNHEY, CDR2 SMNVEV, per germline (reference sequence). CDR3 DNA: TGTGCCAGCGGATCCCTAGCGGGGGGGAACGAGCAGTACTTC. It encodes CASGSLAGGNEQYF.

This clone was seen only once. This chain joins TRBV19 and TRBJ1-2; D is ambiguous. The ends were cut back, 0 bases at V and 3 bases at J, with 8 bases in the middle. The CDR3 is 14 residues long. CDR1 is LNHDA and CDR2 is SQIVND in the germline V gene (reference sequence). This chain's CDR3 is CASSIDMGDYGYTF. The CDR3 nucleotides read TGTGCCAGTAGTATAGACATGGGCGACTATGGCTACACCTTC. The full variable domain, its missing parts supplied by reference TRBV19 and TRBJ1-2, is DGGITQSPKYLFRKEGQNVTLSCEQNLNHDAMYWYRQDPGQGLRLIYYSQIVNDFQKGDIAEGYSVSREKKESFPLTVTSAQKNPTAFYLCASSIDMGDYGYTFGSGTRLTVV.

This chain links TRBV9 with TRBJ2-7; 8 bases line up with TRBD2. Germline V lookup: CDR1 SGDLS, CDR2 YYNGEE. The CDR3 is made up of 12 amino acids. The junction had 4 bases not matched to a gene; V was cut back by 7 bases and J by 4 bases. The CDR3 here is CASAGGGYEQYF. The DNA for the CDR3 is TGTGCCAGCGCGGGAGGCGGGTACGAGCAGTACTTC. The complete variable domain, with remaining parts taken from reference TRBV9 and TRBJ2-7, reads DSGVTQTPKHLITATGQRVTLRCSPRSGDLSVYWYQQSLDQGLQFLIQYYNGEERAKGNILERFSAQQFPDLHSELNLSSLELGDSALYFCASAGGGYEQYFGPGTRLTVT.

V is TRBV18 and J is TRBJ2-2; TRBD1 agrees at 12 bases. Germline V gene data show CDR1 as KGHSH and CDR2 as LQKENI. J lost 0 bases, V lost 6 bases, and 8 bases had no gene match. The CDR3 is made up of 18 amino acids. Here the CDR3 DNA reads TGTGCCAGCTCCCTTGCCGGGACAGGGGGCGCGAACACCGGGGAGCTGTTTTTT. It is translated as CASSLAGTGGANTGELFF.

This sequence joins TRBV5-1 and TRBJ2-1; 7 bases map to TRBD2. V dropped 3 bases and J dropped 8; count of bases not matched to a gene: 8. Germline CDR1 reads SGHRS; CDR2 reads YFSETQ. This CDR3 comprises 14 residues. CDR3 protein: CASSSTSRRDEQFF. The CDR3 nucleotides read TGCGCCAGCAGCTCGACTAGCCGGAGGGATGAGCAGTTCTTC.

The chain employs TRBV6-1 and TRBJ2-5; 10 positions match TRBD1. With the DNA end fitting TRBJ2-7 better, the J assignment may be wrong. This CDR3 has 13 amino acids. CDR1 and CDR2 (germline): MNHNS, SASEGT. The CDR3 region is CASHRTGGYEQYF. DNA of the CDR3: TGTGCCAGCCATCGGACAGGGGGCTACGAGCAGTACTTC.

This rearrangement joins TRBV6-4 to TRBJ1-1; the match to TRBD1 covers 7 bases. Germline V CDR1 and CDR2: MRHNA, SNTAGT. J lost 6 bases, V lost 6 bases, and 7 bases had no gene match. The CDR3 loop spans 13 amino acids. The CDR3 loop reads CASRRDSGAEAFF. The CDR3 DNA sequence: TGTGCCAGCAGGAGGGACAGTGGAGCTGAAGCTTTCTTT.